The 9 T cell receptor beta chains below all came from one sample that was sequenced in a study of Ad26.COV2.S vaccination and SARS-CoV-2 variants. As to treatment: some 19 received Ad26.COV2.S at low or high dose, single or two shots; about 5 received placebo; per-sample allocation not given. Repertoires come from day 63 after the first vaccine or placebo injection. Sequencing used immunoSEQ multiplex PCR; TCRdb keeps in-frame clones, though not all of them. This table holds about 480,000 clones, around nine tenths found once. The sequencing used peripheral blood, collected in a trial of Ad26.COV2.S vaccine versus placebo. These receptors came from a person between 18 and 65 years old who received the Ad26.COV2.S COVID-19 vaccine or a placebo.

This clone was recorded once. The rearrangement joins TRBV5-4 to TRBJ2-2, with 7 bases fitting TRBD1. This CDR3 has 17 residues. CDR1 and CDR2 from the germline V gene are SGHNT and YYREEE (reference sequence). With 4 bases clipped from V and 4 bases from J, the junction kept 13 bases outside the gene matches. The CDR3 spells CASSVAGTGTATGELFF. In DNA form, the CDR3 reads TGTGCCAGCAGCGTGGCTGGGACCGGGACAGCCACCGGGGAGCTGTTTTTT.

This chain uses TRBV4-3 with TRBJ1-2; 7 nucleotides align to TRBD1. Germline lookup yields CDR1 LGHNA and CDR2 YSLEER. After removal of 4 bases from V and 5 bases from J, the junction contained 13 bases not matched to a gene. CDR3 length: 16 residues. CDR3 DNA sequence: TGCGCCAGCAGCCTCACCAGGGGGTTACTCCTGTATGGCTACACCTTC. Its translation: CASSLTRGLLLYGYTF.

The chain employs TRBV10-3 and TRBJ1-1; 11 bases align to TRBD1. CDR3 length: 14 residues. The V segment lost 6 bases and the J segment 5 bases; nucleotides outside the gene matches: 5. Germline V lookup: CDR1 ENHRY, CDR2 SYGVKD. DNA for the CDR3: TGTGCCATCAGGACCGGGACAGGGGGAACTGAAGCTTTCTTT. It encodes CAIRTGTGGTEAFF.

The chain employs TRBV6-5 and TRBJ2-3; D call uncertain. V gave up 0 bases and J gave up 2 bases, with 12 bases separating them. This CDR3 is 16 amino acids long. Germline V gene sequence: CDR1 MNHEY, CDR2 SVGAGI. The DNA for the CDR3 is TGTGCCAGCAGTTACTCGGGTCGGTTAAACACAGATACGCAGTATTTT. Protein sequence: CASSYSGRLNTDTQYF.

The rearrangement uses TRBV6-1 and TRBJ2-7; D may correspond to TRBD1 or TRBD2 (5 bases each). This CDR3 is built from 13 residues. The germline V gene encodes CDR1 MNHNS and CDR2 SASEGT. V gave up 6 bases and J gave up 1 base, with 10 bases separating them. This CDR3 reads CASSQGVSYEQYF. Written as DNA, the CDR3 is TGTGCCAGCAGCCAGGGAGTTTCCTACGAGCAGTACTTC.

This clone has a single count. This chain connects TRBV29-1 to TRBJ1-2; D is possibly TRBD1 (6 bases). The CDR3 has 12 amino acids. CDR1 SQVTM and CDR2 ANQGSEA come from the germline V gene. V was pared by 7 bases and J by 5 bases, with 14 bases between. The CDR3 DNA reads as TGCAGCGGAAAGGACAGCCCATATGGCTACACCTTC. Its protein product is CSGKDSPYGYTF. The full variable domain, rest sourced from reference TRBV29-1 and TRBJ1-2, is SAVISQKPSRDICQRGTSLTIQCQVDSQVTMMFWYRQQPGQSLTLIATANQGSEATYESGFVIDKFPISRPNLTFSTLTVSNMSPEDSSIYLCSGKDSPYGYTFGSGTRLTVV.

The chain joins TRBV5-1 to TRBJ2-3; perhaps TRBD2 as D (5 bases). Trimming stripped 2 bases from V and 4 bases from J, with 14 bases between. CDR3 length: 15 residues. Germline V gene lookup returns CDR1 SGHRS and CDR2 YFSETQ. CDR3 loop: CASSFGWERSDTQYF. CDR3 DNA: TGCGCCAGCAGCTTTGGGTGGGAGAGGTCAGATACGCAGTATTTT.

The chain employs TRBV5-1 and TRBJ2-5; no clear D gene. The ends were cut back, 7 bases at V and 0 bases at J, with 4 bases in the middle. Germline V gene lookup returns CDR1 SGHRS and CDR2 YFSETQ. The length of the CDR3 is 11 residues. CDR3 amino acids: CASFYQETQYF. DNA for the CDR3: TGCGCCAGCTTCTACCAAGAGACCCAGTACTTC.

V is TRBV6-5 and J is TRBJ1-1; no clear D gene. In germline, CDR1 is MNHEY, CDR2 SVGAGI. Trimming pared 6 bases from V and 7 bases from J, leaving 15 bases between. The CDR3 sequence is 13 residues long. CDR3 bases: TGTGCCAGCAGGGACCGAGGAGCCCTTGAAGCTTTCTTT. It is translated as CASRDRGALEAFF.